The TCR beta chain described here comes from a study of blood T cell repertoires in COVID-19. Turning to the study itself: Acute and convalescent COVID-19 samples came from the United States, Italy and Spain.

Everyone who took part was 18 to 89 years old, and they came from 24 US areas. Each participant's cohort was designated according to participant-reported clinical history. Germline values: CDR1 SGHRS, CDR2 YFSETQ. J gave up 4 bases and V 2 bases, and 1 base lay outside the gene matches. There are 13 residues in the CDR3. Method: immunoSEQ multiplex PCR; TCRdb's copy keeps in-frame clones and lacks some. The table includes around 180,000 clones, around 80% detected once. The receptor was derived from a man in his fifties or sixties who had recovered from COVID-19. Sequencing was performed on PBMCs or T cells enriched from blood (not recorded which). The chain is built from TRBV5-1 and TRBJ2-5, with TRBD2 matching over 8 bases. Here the CDR3 reads CASSLAGVETQYF. The DNA of the CDR3 is TGCGCCAGCAGCTTAGCGGGGGTAGAGACCCAGTACTTC.